This is a list of T cell receptor beta chains from one sample in a study of cytomegalovirus exposure and HLA in healthy donors. Repertoires were generated with immunoSEQ multiplex PCR, while TCRdb's copy carries only in-frame clones and drops some. Of just over 150,000 clones in the sample, 70% to 90% are singletons; the top ten hold about 2.1%. Sequencing used PBMCs. The origin of the receptors is a woman aged 18-30 years in good health and CMV-seronegative. Both conserved end residues are part of each CDR3. D genes are given only for firm matches. Some rows have no size entry. The others give once, few or many, or a class for an expanded clone.

d_call j_call v_call clone_size cdr3_nt cdr3_aa
NA TRBJ1-3 TRBV28 NA TGTGCCAGCAGGCTGGGACTGAACTCTGGAAACACCATATATTTT CASRLGLNSGNTIYF
TRBD1 TRBJ2-2 TRBV10-3 NA TGTGCCTCCCAACGACAGGGGAACACCGGGGAGCTGTTTTTT CASQRQGNTGELFF
NA TRBJ2-2 TRBV5-1 NA TGCGCCAGCAGCTTGACAGGCCCCGGGGAGCTGTTTTTT CASSLTGPGELFF
NA TRBJ1-1 TRBV19 once TGTGCCAGTAGTATAATGGGTTCGGGAGGCACTGAAGCTTTCTTT CASSIMGSGGTEAFF
NA TRBJ2-2 TRBV29-1 NA TGCAGTTACCAGAGGAGGGACACCGGGGAGCTGTTTTTT CSYQRRDTGELFF
TRBD2 TRBJ2-1 TRBV4-2 NA TGTGCCAGCAGCCAGGAGACTAGCGGCGTTTACAATGAGCAGTTCTTC CASSQETSGVYNEQFF
TRBD2 TRBJ2-2 TRBV28 NA TGTGCCAGCCAAAGGGTAGTAGCGGGGGACCTGAACACCGGGGAGCTGTTTTTT CASQRVVAGDLNTGELFF
NA TRBJ1-2 TRBV6-5 NA TGTGCCAGCCGCGTTTCTAATCTTGGCTATGGCTACACCTTC CASRVSNLGYGYTF
TRBD2 TRBJ2-3 TRBV4-2 NA TGTGCCAGCAGCCAGGAAATAGCGGGGGGGAGCTCAGATACGCAGTATTTT CASSQEIAGGSSDTQYF
TRBD2 TRBJ2-7 TRBV6-1 NA TGTGCCAGCATCGGACCTCTAGCGGCCGTCCCGGAGCAGTACTTC CASIGPLAAVPEQYF
NA TRBJ2-5 TRBV12-5 NA TGTGCTAGTGGTTTGGACCCCCTAGGAGGTGGGGAGACCCAGTACTTC CASGLDPLGGGETQYF
NA TRBJ2-5 TRBV9 NA TGTGCCAGCAGCGTATTAGCGGCACAAGAGACCCAGTACTTC CASSVLAAQETQYF
NA TRBJ1-5 TRBV4-2 NA TGTGCCAGCAGCCAAGGTACGTCGGGGCCCCAGCATTTT CASSQGTSGPQHF
NA TRBJ2-6 TRBV4-2 NA TGTGCCAGCAGCCGGGAGGGGGGGCCTGGGGCCAACGTCCTGACTTTC CASSREGGPGANVLTF
TRBD2 TRBJ2-3 TRBV19 NA TGTGCCGGACGACTAGCGGGAGTTGGAGATACGCAGTATTTT CAGRLAGVGDTQYF
TRBD2 TRBJ2-1 TRBV30 NA TGTGCCTGTGCGGCGGGGGGTCCCAATGAGCAGTTCTTC CACAAGGPNEQFF
NA TRBJ1-6 TRBV30 NA TGTGCCTGGAGTGTCGGGGGCTCCTATAATTCACCCCTCCACTTT CAWSVGGSYNSPLHF
NA TRBJ1-6 TRBV15 NA TGTGCCACCAGCAGAGTAAGGGGTGATTCACCCCTCCACTTT CATSRVRGDSPLHF
TRBD1 TRBJ2-4 TRBV28 NA TGTGCCAGCAGTTCGGGACAGGGTAAAAACATTCAGTACTTC CASSSGQGKNIQYF
TRBD1 TRBJ2-7 TRBV7-9 NA TGTTCCAGCAGCATCGGGACAGGGAGAGAGCAGTACTTC CSSSIGTGREQYF
TRBD1 TRBJ1-6 TRBV5-5 NA TGTGCCAGCAGGCGCGGGACAGGGGATTCACCCCTCCACTTT CASRRGTGDSPLHF
TRBD1 TRBJ2-5 TRBV19 NA TGTGCCAGTAAGTTACACGGATACAGGGGATCCCCTCAAGAGACCCAGTACTTC CASKLHGYRGSPQETQYF
TRBD2 TRBJ2-1 TRBV27 NA TGTGCCAGCAGTTTTGTCGGCGGGGAGGGCAGCGGTGAGCAGTTCTTC CASSFVGGEGSGEQFF